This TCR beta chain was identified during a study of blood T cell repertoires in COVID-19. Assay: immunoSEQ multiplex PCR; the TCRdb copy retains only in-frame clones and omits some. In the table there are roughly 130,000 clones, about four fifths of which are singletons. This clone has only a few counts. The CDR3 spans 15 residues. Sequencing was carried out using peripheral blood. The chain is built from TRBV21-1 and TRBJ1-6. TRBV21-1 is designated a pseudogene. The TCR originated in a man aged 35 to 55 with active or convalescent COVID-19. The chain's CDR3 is CASSKGGGTNSPLHF. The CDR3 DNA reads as TGTGCCAGCAGCAAAGGGGGGGGGACCAATTCACCCCTCCACTTT.